This TCR beta chain was observed in a study of blood T cell repertoires in COVID-19. In the study overall: T cells, B-cell-depleted T cells, or PBMCs provided the cDNA or gDNA that served as material.

The assay was immunoSEQ multiplex PCR, and TCRdb's table has in-frame clones only and misses some. The table has some 180,000 clones, 75% to 80% seen once. This clone was counted a few times. The V segment lost 3 bases and the J segment 6 bases; nucleotides outside the gene matches: 8. CDR3 length: 16 amino acids. CDR1 and CDR2 from the germline V gene are MGHDK and SYGVNS. The TCR originated in a woman aged 45-65 years with active or convalescent COVID-19. Specimen: peripheral blood. J is TRBJ2-1 and V is TRBV25-1; 10 bases line up with TRBD1. CDR3 amino acids: CASSETGQGFGNEQFF. The CDR3 nucleotides are TGTGCCAGCAGTGAGACGGGACAGGGGTTCGGCAATGAGCAGTTCTTC. The full variable domain, in which reference TRBV25-1 and TRBJ2-1 provide the parts outside the CDR3, is EADIYQTPRYLVIGTGKKITLECSQTMGHDKMYWYQQDPGMELHLIHYSYGVNSTEKGDLSSESTVSRIRTEHFPLTLESARPSHTSQYLCASSETGQGFGNEQFFGPGTRLTVL.